The source of this TCR beta chain is a study of chemoradiotherapy in HPV16-positive cancers. Broader study findings: Candidate HPV-specific clones and E7-related TCR motifs grew in tumor during treatment.

As concerns this clone: The antigen remains unidentified.

Profiling relied on immunoSEQ multiplex PCR, and the TCRdb table lists in-frame clones only, not all of them. The data contain about 6,500 clones, approximately 90% of them singletons. Repeated repertoire sampling spanned the course of chemoradiotherapy. Germline V gene lookup returns CDR1 SGHTA and CDR2 FQGTGA. Trimming shortened V by 3 bases and J by 6 bases, and 11 bases separated the two germline ends. This CDR3 has 13 residues. The receptor comes from a human donor with HPV-associated anogenital cancer. V gene TRBV7-3 combines with J gene TRBJ1-2, with D hard to call. The input for sequencing was tumor tissue, taken from a patient who underwent chemoradiotherapy. CDR3 coding DNA: TGTGCCAGCAGCTTTAATCCAGTTAATGGCTACACCTTC. Protein product: CASSFNPVNGYTF.